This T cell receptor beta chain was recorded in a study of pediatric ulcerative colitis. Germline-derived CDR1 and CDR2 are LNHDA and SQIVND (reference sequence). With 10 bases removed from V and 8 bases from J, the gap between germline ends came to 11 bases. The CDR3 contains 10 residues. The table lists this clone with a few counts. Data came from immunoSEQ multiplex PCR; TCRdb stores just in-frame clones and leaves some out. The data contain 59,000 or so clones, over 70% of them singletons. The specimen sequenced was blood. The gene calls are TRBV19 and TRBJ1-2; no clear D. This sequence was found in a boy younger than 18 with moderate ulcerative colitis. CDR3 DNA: TGTGCCACGCTCCAGAGGGGCTACACCTTC. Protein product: CATLQRGYTF.